This T cell receptor beta chain was identified in a study of Ad26.COV2.S vaccination and SARS-CoV-2 variants. The table came from immunoSEQ multiplex PCR; TCRdb's copy has only in-frame clones and leaves some out. The sample holds about 440,000 clones, approximately 88% seen once. The germline V gene encodes CDR1 SGHKS and CDR2 YYEKEE (reference sequence). The CDR3 runs to 15 residues. Germline trimming cut 4 bases from V and 6 bases from J; bases unmatched to any gene: 10. Treatment: around 19 received Ad26.COV2.S at low or high dose, single or two shots; roughly five received placebo; per-sample allocation not given. At day 63 after the first vaccine or placebo injection, samples were drawn.

The chain links TRBV5-5 to TRBJ1-2, with 9 bases fitting TRBD1. The sample here was peripheral blood, taken in a trial of Ad26.COV2.S vaccine versus placebo. The sequence derives from a person aged 18-60 years who received the Ad26.COV2.S COVID-19 vaccine or a placebo. CDR3 coding DNA: TGTGCCAGCAGCAAGCAGACCGGGACAGGGAATGGCTACACCTTC. Residues: CASSKQTGTGNGYTF.